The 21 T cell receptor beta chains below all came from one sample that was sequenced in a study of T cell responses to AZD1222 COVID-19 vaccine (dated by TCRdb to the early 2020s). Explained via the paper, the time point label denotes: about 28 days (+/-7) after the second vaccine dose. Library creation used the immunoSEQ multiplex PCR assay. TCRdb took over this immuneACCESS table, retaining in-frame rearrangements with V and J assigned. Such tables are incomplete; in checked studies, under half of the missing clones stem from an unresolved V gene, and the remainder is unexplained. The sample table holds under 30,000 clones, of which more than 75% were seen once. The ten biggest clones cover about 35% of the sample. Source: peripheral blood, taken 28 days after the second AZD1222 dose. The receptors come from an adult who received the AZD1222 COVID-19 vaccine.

The CDR3 is CAWSVRGRVDEKLFF. The CDR3, as DNA: TGTGCCTGGAGTGTACGGGGCAGGGTGGATGAAAAACTGTTTTTT. V usage is TRBV30 and J usage is TRBJ1-4, with a possible D match to TRBD1 (5 bases). CDR1 is GTSNPN, CDR2 SVGIG, per germline (reference sequence). V gave up 0 bases and J gave up 6 bases, with 14 bases separating them. The CDR3 totals 15 residues.

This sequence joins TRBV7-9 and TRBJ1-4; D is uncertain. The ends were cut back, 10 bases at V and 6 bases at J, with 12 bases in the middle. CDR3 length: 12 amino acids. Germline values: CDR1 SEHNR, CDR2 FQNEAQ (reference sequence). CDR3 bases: TGTGCCACCACGGACGGATATGAAAAACTGTTTTTT. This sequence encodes CATTDGYEKLFF.

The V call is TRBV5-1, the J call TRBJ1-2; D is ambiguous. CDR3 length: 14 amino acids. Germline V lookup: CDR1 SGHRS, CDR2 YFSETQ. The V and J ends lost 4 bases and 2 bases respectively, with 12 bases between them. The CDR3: CASSDSGVNYGYTF. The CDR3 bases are TGCGCCAGCAGCGACTCAGGAGTCAACTATGGCTACACCTTC.

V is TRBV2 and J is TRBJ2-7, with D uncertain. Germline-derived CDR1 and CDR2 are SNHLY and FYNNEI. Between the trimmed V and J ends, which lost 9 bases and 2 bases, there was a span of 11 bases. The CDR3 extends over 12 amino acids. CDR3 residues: CASGPNPYEQYF. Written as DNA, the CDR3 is TGTGCCAGTGGGCCCAACCCCTACGAGCAGTACTTC.

CDR3: CASSLRGNYEQYF. CDR3 nucleotides: TGTGCCAGCAGTTTACGCGGGAATTACGAGCAGTACTTC. The rearrangement links TRBV12-3 or TRBV12-4 to TRBJ2-7; TRBD2 is a possible D gene (6 bases). This CDR3 has 13 amino acids. Trimming removed 2 bases from V and 4 bases from J, with 9 bases in between.

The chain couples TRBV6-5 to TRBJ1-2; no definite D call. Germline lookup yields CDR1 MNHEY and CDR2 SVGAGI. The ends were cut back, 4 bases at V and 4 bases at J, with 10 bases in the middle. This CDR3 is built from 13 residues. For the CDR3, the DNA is TGTGCCAGCAGTTTAAGACTTGCCTATGGCTACACCTTC. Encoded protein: CASSLRLAYGYTF.

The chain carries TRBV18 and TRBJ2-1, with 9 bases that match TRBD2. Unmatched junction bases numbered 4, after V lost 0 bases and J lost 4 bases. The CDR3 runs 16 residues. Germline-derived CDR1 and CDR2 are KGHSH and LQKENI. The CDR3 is CASSPPASGKYNEQFF. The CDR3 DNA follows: TGTGCCAGCTCACCACCGGCTAGCGGGAAGTACAATGAGCAGTTCTTC. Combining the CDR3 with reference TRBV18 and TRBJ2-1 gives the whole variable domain NAGVMQNPRHLVRRRGQEARLRCSPMKGHSHVYWYRQLPEEGLKFMVYLQKENIIDESGMPKERFSAEFPKEGPSILRIQQVVRGDSAAYFCASSPPASGKYNEQFFGPGTRLTVL.

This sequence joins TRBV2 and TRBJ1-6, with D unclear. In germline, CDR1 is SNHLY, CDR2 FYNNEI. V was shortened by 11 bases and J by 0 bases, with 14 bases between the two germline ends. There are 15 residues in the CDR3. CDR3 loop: CAGRASSSYNSPLHF. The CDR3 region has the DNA TGTGCCGGACGGGCATCAAGCTCCTATAATTCACCCCTCCACTTT.

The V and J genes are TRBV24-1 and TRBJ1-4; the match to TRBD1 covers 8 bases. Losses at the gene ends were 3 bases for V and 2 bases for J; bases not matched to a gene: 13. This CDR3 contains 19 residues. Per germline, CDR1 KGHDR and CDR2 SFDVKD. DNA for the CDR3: TGTGCCACCAGTGATCCTCACGACAGGGGAAGAAGTACTAATGAAAAACTGTTTTTT. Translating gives CATSDPHDRGRSTNEKLFF.

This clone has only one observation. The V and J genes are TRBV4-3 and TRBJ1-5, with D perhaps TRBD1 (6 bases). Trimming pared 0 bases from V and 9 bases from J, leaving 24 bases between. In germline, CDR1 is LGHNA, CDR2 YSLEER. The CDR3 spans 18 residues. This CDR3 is CASSQEMHRGRNSWPQHF. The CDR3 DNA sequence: TGCGCCAGCAGCCAAGAAATGCACCGGGGGCGGAATTCATGGCCCCAGCATTTT.

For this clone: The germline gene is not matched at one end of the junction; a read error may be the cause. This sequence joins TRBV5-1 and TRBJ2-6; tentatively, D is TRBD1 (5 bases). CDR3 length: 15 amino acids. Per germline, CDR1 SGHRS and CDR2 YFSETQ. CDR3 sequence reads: CASSLYESGANALTF. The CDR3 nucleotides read TGCGCCAGCAGCTTGTATGAATCTGGGGCCAACGCCCTGACTTTC.

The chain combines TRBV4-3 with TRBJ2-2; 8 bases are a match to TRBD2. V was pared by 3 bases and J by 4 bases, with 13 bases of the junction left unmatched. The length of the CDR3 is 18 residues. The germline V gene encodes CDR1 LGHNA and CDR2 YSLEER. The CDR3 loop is CASSQYVGRASGTGELFF. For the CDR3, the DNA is TGCGCCAGCAGCCAGTATGTCGGGAGGGCCTCGGGCACCGGGGAGCTGTTTTTT.

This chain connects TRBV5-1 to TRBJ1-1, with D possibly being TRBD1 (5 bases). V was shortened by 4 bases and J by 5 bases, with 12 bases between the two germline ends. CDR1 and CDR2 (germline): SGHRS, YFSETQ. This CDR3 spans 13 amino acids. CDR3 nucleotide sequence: TGCGCCAGCAGCGCCCAGGGTGCGACTGAAGCTTTCTTT. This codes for CASSAQGATEAFF.

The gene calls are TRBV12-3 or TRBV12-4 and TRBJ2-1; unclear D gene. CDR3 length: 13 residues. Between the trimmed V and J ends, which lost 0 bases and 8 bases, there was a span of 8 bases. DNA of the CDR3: TGTGCCAGCAGTTTAGCGGCTACCTATGAGCAGTTCTTC. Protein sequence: CASSLAATYEQFF.

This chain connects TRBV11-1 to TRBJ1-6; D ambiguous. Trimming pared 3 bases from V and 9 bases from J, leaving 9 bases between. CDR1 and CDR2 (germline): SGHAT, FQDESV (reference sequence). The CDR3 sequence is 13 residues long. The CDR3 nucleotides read TGTGCCAGCAGCTTGGGAAGTAGTTCACCCCTCCACTTT. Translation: CASSLGSSSPLHF.

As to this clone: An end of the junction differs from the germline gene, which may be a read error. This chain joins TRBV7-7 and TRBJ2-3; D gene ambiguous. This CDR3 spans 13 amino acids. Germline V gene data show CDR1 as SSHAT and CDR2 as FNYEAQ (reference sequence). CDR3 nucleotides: TGTGCTAGCAGCTTGGGGTTTCGGGATACGCAGTATTTT. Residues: CASSLGFRDTQYF.

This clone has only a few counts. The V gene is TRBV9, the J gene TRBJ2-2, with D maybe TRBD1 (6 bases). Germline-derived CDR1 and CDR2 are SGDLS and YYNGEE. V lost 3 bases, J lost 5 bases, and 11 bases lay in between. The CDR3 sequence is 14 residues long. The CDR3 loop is CASSASGDTGELFF. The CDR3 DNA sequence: TGTGCCAGCAGCGCCTCAGGGGATACCGGGGAGCTGTTTTTT.

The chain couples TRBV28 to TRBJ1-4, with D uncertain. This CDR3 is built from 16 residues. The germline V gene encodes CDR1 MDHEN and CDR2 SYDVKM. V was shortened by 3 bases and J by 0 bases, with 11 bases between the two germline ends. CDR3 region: CASSFHRPPTNEKLFF. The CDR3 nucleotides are TGTGCCAGCAGTTTTCACCGGCCACCAACTAATGAAAAACTGTTTTTT. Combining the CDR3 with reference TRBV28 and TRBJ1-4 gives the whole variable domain DVKVTQSSRYLVKRTGEKVFLECVQDMDHENMFWYRQDPGLGLRLIYFSYDVKMKEKGDIPEGYSVSREKKERFSLILESASTNQTSMYLCASSFHRPPTNEKLFFGSGTQLSVL.

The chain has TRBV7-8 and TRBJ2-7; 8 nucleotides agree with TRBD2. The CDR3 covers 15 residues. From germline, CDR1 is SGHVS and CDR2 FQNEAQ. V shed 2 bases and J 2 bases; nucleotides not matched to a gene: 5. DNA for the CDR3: TGTGCCAGCAGCTTACCGTCTAGCGGGCCCTACGAGCAGTACTTC. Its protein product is CASSLPSSGPYEQYF.

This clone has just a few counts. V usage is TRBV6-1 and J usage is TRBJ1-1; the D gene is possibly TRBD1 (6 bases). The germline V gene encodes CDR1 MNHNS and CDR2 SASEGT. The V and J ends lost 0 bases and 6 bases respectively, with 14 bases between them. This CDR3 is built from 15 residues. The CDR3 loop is CASSEAVGGAAEAFF. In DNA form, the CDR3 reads TGTGCCAGCAGTGAAGCAGTCGGGGGGGCCGCTGAAGCTTTCTTT.

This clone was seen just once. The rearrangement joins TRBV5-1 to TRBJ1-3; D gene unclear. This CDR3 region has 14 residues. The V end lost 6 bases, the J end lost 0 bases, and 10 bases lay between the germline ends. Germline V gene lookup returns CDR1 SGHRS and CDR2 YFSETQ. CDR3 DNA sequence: TGCGCCAGCACCCTGGGGAGCTCTGGAAACACCATATATTTT. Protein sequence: CASTLGSSGNTIYF.